These 24 T cell receptor beta chains came from one sample sequenced in a study of T cells in Graves' hyperthyroidism and ophthalmopathy. TCR beta CDR3 regions were amplified from RNA transcripts. With the HTBI primer set, the TCR CDR3 went through a first round of RT-PCR. A single record per CDR3 protein comes from TCRdb applying MiXCR to the multiplex PCR reads. The sample has some 440,000 distinct CDR3 sequences, about a sixth seen once. The sample was blood. Source of these receptors: a young woman with Graves' hyperthyroidism.

The table lists this clonotype with many counts. The rearrangement uses TRBV7-9 and TRBJ2-3; the D gene is possibly TRBD2 (5 bases). V lost 5 bases and J 14 bases, leaving 20 bases between the germline ends. Looked up from germline, CDR1 is SEHNR and CDR2 is FQNEAQ (reference sequence). The CDR3 length is 13 residues. The CDR3 nucleotides read TGTGCCAGCAGCACTAGTTCCGGGCCGCTTTTGTATTTT. It encodes CASSTSSGPLLYF. The whole variable domain, filled in from reference TRBV7-9 and TRBJ2-3, reads DTGVSQNPRHKITKRGQNVTFRCDPISEHNRLYWYRQTLGQGPEFLTYFQNEAQLEKSRLLSDRFSAERPKGSFSTLEIQRTEQGDSAMYLCASSTSSGPLLYFGPGTRLTVL.

The rearrangement uses TRBV20-1 and TRBJ2-2; TRBD2 matches at 8 bases. Germline values: CDR1 DFQATT, CDR2 SNEGSKA (reference sequence). The trim removed 8 bases at V and 5 bases at J, leaving 10 bases unmatched. This CDR3 comprises 14 residues. The DNA for the CDR3 is TGCAGTTGGGGGCGGGAGGACGGTACCGGGGAGCTGTTTTTT. It is translated as CSWGREDGTGELFF.

In its sample, this clonotype was seen a few times. The chain has TRBV11-2 and TRBJ2-5; tentatively, D is TRBD1 (5 bases). From germline, CDR1 is SGHAT and CDR2 FQNNGV. The CDR3 loop spans 17 amino acids. Trimming shortened V by 2 bases and J by 4 bases, and 20 bases separated the two germline ends. The CDR3 loop reads CASSLQPRADFRETQYF. In DNA, the CDR3 is TGTGCCAGCAGCTTACAGCCCAGGGCTGATTTTAGAGAGACCCAGTACTTC.

A few counts support this clonotype. For the CDR3, the DNA is TGTGCCAGCAGTCCCCTGAAGGCAGGGAGAGGTCAGCCCCAGCATTTT. This encodes CASSPLKAGRGQPQHF. The chain joins TRBV28 to TRBJ1-5; TRBD1 is a possible D gene (5 bases). Trimming took 5 bases from V and 6 from J, leaving 20 bases between them. Germline lookup yields CDR1 MDHEN and CDR2 SYDVKM. CDR3 length equals 16 residues.

This clonotype came up many times. The gene calls are TRBV30 and TRBJ2-5; maybe TRBD2 (6 bases). In germline, CDR1 is GTSNPN, CDR2 SVGIG (reference sequence). This CDR3 spans 13 amino acids. Trimming cost V 2 bases and J 3 bases, with 10 bases left between them. The CDR3 reads CAWSRASEETQYF. The DNA for the CDR3 is TGTGCCTGGAGTAGGGCTAGCGAAGAGACCCAGTACTTC.

This clonotype was picked up one time. Just one base apart from a much larger clone, this may be a read error. Because the CDR3 is missing its conserved closing phenylalanine or tryptophan, this is likely a read error. CDR3: CASSSPTARRGNSPLHS. CDR3 in DNA: TGTGCCAGCAGCTCACCGACCGCCCGGAGGGGTAATTCACCCCTCCACTCT. The gene calls are TRBV6-1 and TRBJ1-6; D might be TRBD1 (5 bases). This CDR3 comprises 17 residues. Germline assignment: CDR1 MNHNS and CDR2 SASEGT. Trimming removed 6 bases at V and 6 bases at J, with 21 bases between.

This clonotype was seen ten or more times. The chain employs TRBV12-3 or TRBV12-4 and TRBJ1-2, with D possibly matching TRBD1 (6 bases). The V end lost 7 bases, the J end lost 6 bases, and 9 bases lay between the germline ends. The CDR3 totals 11 residues. The CDR3: CASTQGHGYTF. CDR3 nucleotide sequence: TGTGCCAGCACACAGGGTCATGGCTACACCTTC.

Many counts were recorded for this clonotype. This sequence joins TRBV20-1 and TRBJ1-5, with D possibly being TRBD1 (6 bases). This CDR3 has 14 residues. Trimming took 1 base from V and 4 from J, leaving 11 bases between them. The germline V gene has CDR1 DFQATT and CDR2 SNEGSKA (reference sequence). The chain's CDR3 is CSARGTAKNQPQHF. In nucleotides, the CDR3 is TGCAGTGCTAGAGGGACAGCGAAAAATCAGCCCCAGCATTTT.

This clonotype was counted a few times. The chain links TRBV4-1 to TRBJ1-2; no clear D gene. This CDR3 is built from 14 residues. Per the germline V gene, CDR1 is MGHRA and CDR2 is YSYEKL. The V end was cut by 1 base, the J end by 6 bases, with 12 bases between. CDR3 amino acids: CASSQVGRLNGYTF. CDR3 DNA: TGCGCCAGCAGCCAAGTAGGCAGGTTAAATGGCTACACCTTC.

This clonotype was found many times. The V call is TRBV12-3 or TRBV12-4, the J call TRBJ2-7; D is perhaps TRBD1 (6 bases). The CDR3 has 13 amino acids. Trimming left V 6 bases short and J 0 bases short, with 9 bases between. CDR3 protein: CASRTGSSYEQYF. The CDR3 DNA reads as TGTGCCAGCAGGACAGGAAGCTCCTACGAGCAGTACTTC.

V is TRBV3-1 and J is TRBJ2-5; no clear D. V lost 5 bases and J 4 bases, leaving 8 bases between the germline ends. The CDR3 totals 12 residues. Germline values: CDR1 LGHDT, CDR2 YNNKEL (reference sequence). The CDR3 is CASSAKGETQYF. The CDR3, as DNA: TGTGCCAGCAGCGCGAAGGGAGAGACCCAGTACTTC.

This clonotype was recorded many times. The chain employs TRBV15 and TRBJ2-1; TRBD2 agrees at 12 bases. The ends lost 4 bases at V and 1 base at J; junction bases unmatched: 5. The CDR3 covers 17 residues. Germline lookup yields CDR1 LNHNV and CDR2 YYDKDF (reference sequence). The CDR3 DNA follows: TGTGCCACCAGCATTGGGACTAGCGGGTTATCCTACAATGAGCAGTTCTTC. Amino acids: CATSIGTSGLSYNEQFF.

The CDR3: CAWSVSSGSLETQYF. The CDR3 nucleotides read TGTGCCTGGAGTGTGTCTAGCGGGAGTCTAGAGACCCAGTACTTC. The J gene is TRBJ2-5, the V gene TRBV30; 10 bases are shared with TRBD2. V lost 0 bases to trimming and J lost 4 bases; unmatched junction nucleotides: 5. The CDR3 consists of 15 residues. Germline V CDR1 and CDR2: GTSNPN, SVGIG (reference sequence).

In regard to this clonotype: A clone one base away is much larger, so this may be a read error. The chain links TRBV6-1 to TRBJ2-5; TRBD2 matches at 14 bases. V shed 6 bases and J 4 bases; nucleotides not matched to a gene: 10. The CDR3 is 17 residues long. Germline assignment: CDR1 MNHNS and CDR2 SASEGT. As DNA, the CDR3 is TGTGCCAGCAGGGTTCCTTTGACTAGCGGGGGGGCAGAGACCCAGTACTTC. It codes for CASRVPLTSGGAETQYF.

At least ten counts were recorded for this clonotype. The rearrangement uses TRBV12-3 or TRBV12-4 and TRBJ1-5; tentative D call: TRBD1 (6 bases). The CDR3 runs to 16 residues. The V end was cut by 6 bases, the J end by 1 base, with 16 bases between. CDR3 nucleotides: TGTGCCAGCAGCCAGGGGAGGGGGTCGAGCAATCAGCCCCAGCATTTT. As protein: CASSQGRGSSNQPQHF.

The chain is built from TRBV12-3 or TRBV12-4 and TRBJ2-2; D is perhaps TRBD1 (6 bases). The V gene lost 7 bases and the J gene lost 13 bases, with 19 bases spanning the gap. The CDR3 sequence is 13 residues long. The CDR3 nucleotides read TGTGCCAGCAATCAAAGGGGGACGAACGGGCTGTTTTTT. This sequence encodes CASNQRGTNGLFF.

This clonotype was seen repeatedly, ten times or more. V gene TRBV7-6 combines with J gene TRBJ1-3; TRBD1 agrees at 7 bases. The V gene end was trimmed by 4 bases and the J gene end by 3 bases; junction bases not matched to a gene: 12. Per germline, CDR1 SGHVS and CDR2 FNYEAQ. The CDR3 runs 17 residues. CDR3 coding DNA: TGTGCCAGCAGCTCCCCTCAGGAGGGGGCGTATGGAAACACCATATATTTT. Translation gives CASSSPQEGAYGNTIYF.

There are many counts of this clonotype. The J gene is TRBJ2-1, the V gene TRBV27, with TRBD2 as a possible D gene (6 bases). With 8 bases removed from V and 1 base from J, the gap between germline ends came to 12 bases. The CDR3 runs to 14 residues. Germline V lookup: CDR1 MNHEY, CDR2 SMNVEV (reference sequence). CDR3 bases: TGTGCCAGCGTTGCTAGCGCTTCCTACAATGAGCAGTTCTTC. This translates into CASVASASYNEQFF.

A word on this clonotype: A read error is possible here, since a much larger clone lies one base away. V is TRBV6-2 or TRBV6-3 and J is TRBJ2-1; D might be TRBD2 (6 bases). The CDR3 covers 15 residues. Germline V lookup: CDR1 MNHEY, CDR2 SVGEGT. DNA of the CDR3: TGTGCTTCAAGAAATAGGGACTCCTCCTTCTACGAGCAGTTCTTC. Its protein product is CASRNRDSSFYEQFF.

This clonotype has just a few counts. The V and J genes are TRBV5-1 and TRBJ2-7; D call uncertain. Trimming took 0 bases from V and 2 from J, leaving 15 bases between them. The CDR3 sequence is 16 residues long. Germline-derived CDR1 and CDR2 are SGHRS and YFSETQ. The DNA of the CDR3 is TGCGCCAGCAGCTTGGCCCGAGTAGTAGGGACCTACGAGCAGTACTTC. Translation gives CASSLARVVGTYEQYF.

This clonotype was seen more than once but under ten times. The J gene is TRBJ2-7, the V gene TRBV4-1; D is unclear. This CDR3 has 16 residues. Germline V gene data show CDR1 as MGHRA and CDR2 as YSYEKL. V dropped 2 bases and J dropped 1 base, with 15 bases sitting between them. This CDR3 reads CASSQPGKTKSYEQYF. The CDR3, as DNA: TGCGCCAGCAGCCAACCCGGCAAAACTAAATCCTACGAGCAGTACTTC.

In this sample, this clonotype turned up many times. This chain links TRBV20-1 with TRBJ2-1, with D maybe TRBD2 (6 bases). V lost 3 bases and J 5 bases, leaving 11 bases between the germline ends. CDR1 DFQATT and CDR2 SNEGSKA come from the germline V gene (reference sequence). The CDR3 is made up of 13 amino acids. The CDR3, as DNA: TGCAGTGCTAGCGGGAGTCCCCACAATGAGCAGTTCTTC. Amino acid sequence: CSASGSPHNEQFF.

This clonotype was counted ten times or more. CDR3 in DNA: TGTGCCAGCAGTTTGAGACAGAATGAAAAACTGTTTTTT. It yields the protein CASSLRQNEKLFF. The chain joins TRBV27 to TRBJ1-4, with a tentative D call TRBD1 (5 bases). Between the trimmed V and J ends, which lost 3 bases and 5 bases, there was a span of 7 bases. Germline V gene data show CDR1 as MNHEY and CDR2 as SMNVEV (reference sequence). This CDR3 contains 13 residues.

This clonotype came up a few times. The V gene is TRBV4-1, the J gene TRBJ2-5; D is perhaps TRBD1 or TRBD2 (6 bases each). Germline V gene sequence: CDR1 MGHRA, CDR2 YSYEKL. V was pared by 3 bases and J by 6 bases, with 17 bases between. CDR3 length: 15 amino acids. In DNA form, the CDR3 reads TGCGCCAGCAGCCACCCAAGGGAACGGGGGCAGACCCAGTACTTC. Amino acid sequence: CASSHPRERGQTQYF.